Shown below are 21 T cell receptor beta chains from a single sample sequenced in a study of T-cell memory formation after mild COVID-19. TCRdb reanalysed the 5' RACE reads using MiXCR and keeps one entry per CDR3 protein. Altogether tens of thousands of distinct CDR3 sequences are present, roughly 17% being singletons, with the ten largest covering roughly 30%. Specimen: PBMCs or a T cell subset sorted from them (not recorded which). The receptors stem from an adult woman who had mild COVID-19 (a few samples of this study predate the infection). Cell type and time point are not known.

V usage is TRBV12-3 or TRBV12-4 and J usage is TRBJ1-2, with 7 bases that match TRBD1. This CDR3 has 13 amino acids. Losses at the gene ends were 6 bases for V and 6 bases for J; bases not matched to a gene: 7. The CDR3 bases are TGTGCCAGCAGAGGGGGAACAGGGGATGGCTACACCTTC. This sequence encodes CASRGGTGDGYTF.

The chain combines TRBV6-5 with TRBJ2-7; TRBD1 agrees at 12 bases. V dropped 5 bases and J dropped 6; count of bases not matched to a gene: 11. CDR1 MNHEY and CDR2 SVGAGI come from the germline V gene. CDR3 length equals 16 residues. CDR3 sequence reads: CASSPTRDRGLGEQYF. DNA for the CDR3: TGTGCCAGCAGTCCGACCAGGGACAGGGGGCTAGGCGAGCAGTACTTC.

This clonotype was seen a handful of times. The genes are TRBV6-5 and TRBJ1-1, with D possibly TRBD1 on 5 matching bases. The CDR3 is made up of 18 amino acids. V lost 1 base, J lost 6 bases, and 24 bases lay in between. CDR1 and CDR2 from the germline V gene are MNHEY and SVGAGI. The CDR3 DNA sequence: TGTGCCAGCAGTTACTTGGGGCCTGGGAGCGGCAGTTTGGCTGAAGCTTTCTTT. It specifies CASSYLGPGSGSLAEAFF.

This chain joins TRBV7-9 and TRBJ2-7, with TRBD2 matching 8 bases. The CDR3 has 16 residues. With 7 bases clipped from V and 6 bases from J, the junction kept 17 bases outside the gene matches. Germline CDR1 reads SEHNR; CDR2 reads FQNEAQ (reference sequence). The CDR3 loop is CASTTPQPGGDREQYF. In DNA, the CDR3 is TGTGCCAGCACCACACCCCAACCCGGGGGGGATCGCGAGCAGTACTTC. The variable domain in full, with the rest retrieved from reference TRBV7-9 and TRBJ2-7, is DTGVSQNPRHKITKRGQNVTFRCDPISEHNRLYWYRQTLGQGPEFLTYFQNEAQLEKSRLLSDRFSAERPKGSFSTLEIQRTEQGDSAMYLCASTTPQPGGDREQYFGPGTRLTVT.

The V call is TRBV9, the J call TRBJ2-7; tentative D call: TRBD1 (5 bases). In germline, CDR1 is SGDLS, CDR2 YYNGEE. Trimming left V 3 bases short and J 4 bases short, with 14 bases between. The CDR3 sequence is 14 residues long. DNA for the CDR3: TGTGCCAGCAGCGCCGCCGACAGCCGGTACGAGCAGTACTTC. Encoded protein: CASSAADSRYEQYF.

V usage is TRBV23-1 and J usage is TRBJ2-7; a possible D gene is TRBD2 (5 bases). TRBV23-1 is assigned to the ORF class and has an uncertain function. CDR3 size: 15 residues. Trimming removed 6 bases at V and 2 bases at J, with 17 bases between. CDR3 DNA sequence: TGCGCCAGCAGAGACGGAGGCCGTAATACCTACGAGCAGTACTTC. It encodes CASRDGGRNTYEQYF.

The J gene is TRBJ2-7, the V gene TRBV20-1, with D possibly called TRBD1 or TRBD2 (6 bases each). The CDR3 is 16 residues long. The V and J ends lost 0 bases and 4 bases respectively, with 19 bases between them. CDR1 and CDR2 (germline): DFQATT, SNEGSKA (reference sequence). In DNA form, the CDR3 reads TGCAGTGCTAGAGATTGGGTTTCAGGGGCGGGGTACGAGCAGTACTTC. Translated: CSARDWVSGAGYEQYF.

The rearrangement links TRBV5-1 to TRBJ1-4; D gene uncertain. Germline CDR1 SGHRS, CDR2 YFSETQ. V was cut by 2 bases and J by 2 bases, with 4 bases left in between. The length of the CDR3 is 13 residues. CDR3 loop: CASSLWTNEKLFF. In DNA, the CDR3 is TGCGCCAGCAGCTTATGGACTAATGAAAAACTGTTTTTT.

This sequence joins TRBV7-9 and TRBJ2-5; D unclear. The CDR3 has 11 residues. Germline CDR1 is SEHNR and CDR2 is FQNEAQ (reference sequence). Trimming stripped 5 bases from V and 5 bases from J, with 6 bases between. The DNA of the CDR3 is TGTGCCAGCAGCGTGGGGGAGACCCAGTACTTC. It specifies CASSVGETQYF. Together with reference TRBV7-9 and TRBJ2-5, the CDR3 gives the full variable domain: DTGVSQNPRHKITKRGQNVTFRCDPISEHNRLYWYRQTLGQGPEFLTYFQNEAQLEKSRLLSDRFSAERPKGSFSTLEIQRTEQGDSAMYLCASSVGETQYFGPGTRLLVL.

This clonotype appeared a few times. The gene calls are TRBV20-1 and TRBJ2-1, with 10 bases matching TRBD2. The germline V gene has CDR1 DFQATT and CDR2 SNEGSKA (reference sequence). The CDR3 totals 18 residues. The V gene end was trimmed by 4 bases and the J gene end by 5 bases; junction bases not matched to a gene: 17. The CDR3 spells CSATGLADPVFNNNEQFF. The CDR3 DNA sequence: TGCAGTGCTACAGGACTAGCGGATCCAGTCTTTAACAACAATGAGCAGTTCTTC.

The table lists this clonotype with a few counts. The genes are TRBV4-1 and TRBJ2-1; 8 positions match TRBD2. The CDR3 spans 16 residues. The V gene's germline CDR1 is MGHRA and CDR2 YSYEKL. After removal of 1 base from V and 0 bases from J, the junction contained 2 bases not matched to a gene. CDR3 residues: CASSQGSGGSYNEQFF. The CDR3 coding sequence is TGCGCCAGCAGCCAAGGGAGCGGGGGCTCCTACAATGAGCAGTTCTTC.

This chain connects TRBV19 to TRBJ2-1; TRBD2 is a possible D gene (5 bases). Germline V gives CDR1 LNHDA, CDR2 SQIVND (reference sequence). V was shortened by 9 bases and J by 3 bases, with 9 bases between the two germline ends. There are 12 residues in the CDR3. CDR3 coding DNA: TGTGCCAGCGGGGATAGCTACAATGAGCAGTTCTTC. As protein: CASGDSYNEQFF. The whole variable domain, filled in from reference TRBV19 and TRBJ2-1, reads DGGITQSPKYLFRKEGQNVTLSCEQNLNHDAMYWYRQDPGQGLRLIYYSQIVNDFQKGDIAEGYSVSREKKESFPLTVTSAQKNPTAFYLCASGDSYNEQFFGPGTRLTVL.

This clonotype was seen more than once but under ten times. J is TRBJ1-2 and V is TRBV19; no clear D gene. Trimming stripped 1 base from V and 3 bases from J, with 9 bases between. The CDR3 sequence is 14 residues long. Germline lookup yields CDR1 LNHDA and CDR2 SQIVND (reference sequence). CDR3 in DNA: TGTGCCAGTAGTATAGGCGGAGATTACTATGGCTACACCTTC. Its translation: CASSIGGDYYGYTF.

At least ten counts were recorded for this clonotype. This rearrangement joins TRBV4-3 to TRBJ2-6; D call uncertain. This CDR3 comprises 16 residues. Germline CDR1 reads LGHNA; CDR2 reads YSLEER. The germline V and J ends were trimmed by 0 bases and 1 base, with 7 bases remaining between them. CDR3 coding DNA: TGCGCCAGCAGCCAAGATCACACATCTGGGGCCAACGTCCTGACTTTC. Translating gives CASSQDHTSGANVLTF.

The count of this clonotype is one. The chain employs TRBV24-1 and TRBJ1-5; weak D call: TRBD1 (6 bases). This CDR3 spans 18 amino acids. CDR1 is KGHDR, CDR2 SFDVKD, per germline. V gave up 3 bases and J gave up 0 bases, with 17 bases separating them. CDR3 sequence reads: CATSDPGDGLYSNQPQHF. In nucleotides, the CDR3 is TGTGCCACCAGTGATCCAGGGGACGGGTTATATAGCAATCAGCCCCAGCATTTT.

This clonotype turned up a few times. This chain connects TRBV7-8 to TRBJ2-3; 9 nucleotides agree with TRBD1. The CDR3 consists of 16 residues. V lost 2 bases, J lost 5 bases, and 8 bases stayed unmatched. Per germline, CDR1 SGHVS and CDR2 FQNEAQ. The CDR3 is CASSLTGTGPVDTQYF. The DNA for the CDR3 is TGTGCCAGCAGCTTAACCGGGACAGGGCCTGTAGATACGCAGTATTTT. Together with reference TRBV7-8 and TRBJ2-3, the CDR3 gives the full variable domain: GAGVSQSPRYKVAKRGQDVALRCDPISGHVSLFWYQQALGQGPEFLTYFQNEAQLDKSGLPSDRFFAERPEGSVSTLKIQRTQQEDSAVYLCASSLTGTGPVDTQYFGPGTRLTVL.

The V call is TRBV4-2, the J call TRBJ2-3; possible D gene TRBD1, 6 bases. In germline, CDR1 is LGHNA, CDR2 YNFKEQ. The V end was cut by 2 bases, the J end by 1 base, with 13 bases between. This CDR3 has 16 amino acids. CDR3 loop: CASSQWPRGGTDTQYF. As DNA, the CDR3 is TGTGCCAGCAGCCAATGGCCCAGGGGCGGCACAGATACGCAGTATTTT.

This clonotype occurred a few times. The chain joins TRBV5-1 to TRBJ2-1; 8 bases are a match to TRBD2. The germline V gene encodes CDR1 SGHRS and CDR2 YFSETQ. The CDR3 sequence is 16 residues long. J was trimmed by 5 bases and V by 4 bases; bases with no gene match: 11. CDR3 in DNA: TGCGCCAGCAGCGGGCGGACTATTAGCGGGAACAATGAGCAGTTCTTC. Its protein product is CASSGRTISGNNEQFF.

The CDR3 DNA reads as TGCGCCAGCAGCCCCCCCAGCAGAACCACAGATACGCAGTATTTT. Its protein is CASSPPSRTTDTQYF. This chain links TRBV4-1 with TRBJ2-3; D ambiguous. The germline V gene encodes CDR1 MGHRA and CDR2 YSYEKL. Trimming removed 4 bases from V and 2 bases from J, with 13 bases in between. This CDR3 has 15 residues.

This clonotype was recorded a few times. CDR3 DNA sequence: TGTGCCACCAGTGATTTCCTCACAGGGGGCTACACCTTC. This gives the protein CATSDFLTGGYTF. This chain uses TRBV24-1 with TRBJ1-2; weak D call: TRBD1 (6 bases). Deletions cut 1 base from V and 8 bases from J, with 10 bases between. The CDR3 is 13 amino acids. Germline CDR1 and CDR2: KGHDR and SFDVKD.

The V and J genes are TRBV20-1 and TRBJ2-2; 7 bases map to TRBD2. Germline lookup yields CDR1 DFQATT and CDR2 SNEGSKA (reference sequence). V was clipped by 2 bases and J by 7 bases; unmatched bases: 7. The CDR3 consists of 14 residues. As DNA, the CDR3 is TGCAGTGCTAGACCGGGTAGCGGGTACGGGGAGCTGTTTTTT. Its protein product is CSARPGSGYGELFF.